This T cell receptor beta chain is drawn from a study of identifying expanded T cells in peripheral blood. A note on this clone: Antigen specificity is unknown.

The ends lost 3 bases at V and 5 bases at J; junction bases unmatched: 3. The CDR3 has 13 residues. Germline CDR1 is ENHRY and CDR2 is SYGVKD. Produced via immunoSEQ multiplex PCR; TCRdb's table is partial and in-frame only. This sample carries approximately 120,000 clones, approximately 90% of them seen once, and the ten largest clones take just under 8.5%. Healthy donors had no documented immune events, such as infections, while sampled. Study results and caveats: Variance in clone template counts between approximately 2-week samples significantly increased with total template count across all healthy donors.

The sequence came from a person aged 18 to 70 in good health. The material sequenced was blood. V and J are TRBV10-3 and TRBJ2-5; 7 positions agree with TRBD2. CDR3 DNA sequence: TGTGCCATCAGTGATGAGGGAGGGGAGACCCAGTACTTC. This encodes CAISDEGGETQYF.